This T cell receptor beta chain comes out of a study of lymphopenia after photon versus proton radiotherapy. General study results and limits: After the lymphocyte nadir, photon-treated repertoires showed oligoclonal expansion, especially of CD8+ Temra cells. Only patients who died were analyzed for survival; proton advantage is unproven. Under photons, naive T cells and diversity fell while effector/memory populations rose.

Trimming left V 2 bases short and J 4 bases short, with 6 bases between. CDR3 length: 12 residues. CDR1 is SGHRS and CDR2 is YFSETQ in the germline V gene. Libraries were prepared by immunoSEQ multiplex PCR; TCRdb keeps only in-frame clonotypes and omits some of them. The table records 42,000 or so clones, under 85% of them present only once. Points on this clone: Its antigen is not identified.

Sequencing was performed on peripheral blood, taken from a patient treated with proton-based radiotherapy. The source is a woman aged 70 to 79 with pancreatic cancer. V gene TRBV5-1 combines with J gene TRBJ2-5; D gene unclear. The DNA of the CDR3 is TGCGCCAGCAGCTTTGCCTCAGAGACCCAGTACTTC. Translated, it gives CASSFASETQYF.